Below are 31 T cell receptor beta chains sequenced from a single sample in a study of T cells in Graves' hyperthyroidism and ophthalmopathy. Amplified TCR beta CDR3 regions derived from RNA transcripts. The primer set for the first-round RT-PCR of the TCR CDR3 was HTBI. MiXCR, run by TCRdb on the multiplex PCR reads, gives a single entry per CDR3 protein. The table includes about 400,000 distinct CDR3 sequences, 14% to 15% detected once. Input material: blood. Source of these receptors: a woman aged 30 to 39 with Graves' hyperthyroidism.

The J gene is TRBJ2-7, the V gene TRBV25-1; D is perhaps TRBD1 (5 bases). Germline values: CDR1 MGHDK, CDR2 SYGVNS. The V and J ends lost 3 bases and 2 bases respectively, with 11 bases between them. The CDR3 is 14 residues long. The CDR3 DNA follows: TGTGCCAGCAGTGACTCAGGGTTCACCTACGAGCAGTACTTC. Translated, it gives CASSDSGFTYEQYF.

This chain joins TRBV15 and TRBJ2-2; TRBD1 or TRBD2 may be the D gene (5 bases each). The CDR3 spans 15 residues. Deletions cut 5 bases from V and 5 bases from J, with 15 bases between. Germline V CDR1 and CDR2: LNHNV, YYDKDF (reference sequence). The CDR3 reads CATSFGAVRTGELFF. CDR3 DNA: TGTGCCACCAGCTTCGGGGCAGTTAGGACCGGGGAGCTGTTTTTT.

The table lists this clonotype with many counts. J is TRBJ2-5 and V is TRBV30; 11 nucleotides align to TRBD2. Trimming at V came to 1 base and at J to 1 base, leaving 2 bases not matched to a gene. This CDR3 region has 15 residues. In germline, CDR1 is GTSNPN, CDR2 SVGIG (reference sequence). The CDR3 sequence is CAWSAGTSGQETQYF. The CDR3, as DNA: TGTGCCTGGAGTGCCGGGACTAGCGGCCAAGAGACCCAGTACTTC. The full variable domain, with the rest looked up from reference TRBV30 and TRBJ2-5, is SQTIHQWPATLVQPVGSPLSLECTVEGTSNPNLYWYRQAAGRGLQLLFYSVGIGQISSEVPQNLSASRPQDRQFILSSKKLLLSDSGFYLCAWSAGTSGQETQYFGPGTRLLVL.

This clonotype showed up many times. The CDR3 loop reads CASLGAPNSYEQYF. In DNA form, the CDR3 reads TGTGCCAGCCTGGGAGCGCCCAACTCCTACGAGCAGTACTTC. The chain joins TRBV2 to TRBJ2-7, with a weak D call TRBD2 (5 bases). CDR3 size: 14 residues. CDR1 is SNHLY, CDR2 FYNNEI, per germline. V lost 8 bases, J lost 0 bases, and 14 bases lay in between.

This clonotype was detected many times. The chain combines TRBV11-2 with TRBJ2-1, with D possibly TRBD2 on 6 matching bases. This CDR3 has 15 residues. CDR1 and CDR2 (germline): SGHAT, FQNNGV. Trimming pared 5 bases from V and 5 bases from J, leaving 16 bases between. The CDR3 loop reads CASSALVTGDNEQFF. Here the CDR3 DNA reads TGTGCCAGCAGCGCCCTCGTCACGGGAGACAATGAGCAGTTCTTC.

There are many counts of this clonotype. The rearrangement joins TRBV6-2 or TRBV6-3 to TRBJ2-1; D uncertain. The germline V gene has CDR1 MNHEY and CDR2 SVGEGT. The V end was cut by 1 base, the J end by 5 bases, with 9 bases between. The CDR3 is 14 residues long. In DNA, the CDR3 is TGTGCCAGCAGTTACTTCCCTGCGAACAATGAGCAGTTCTTC. Its translation is CASSYFPANNEQFF.

This clonotype was picked up a small number of times. The CDR3 DNA follows: TGCAGTGCTTTCTCGGGGGGGAATGAGCAGTTCTTC. This encodes CSAFSGGNEQFF. The chain combines TRBV20-1 with TRBJ2-1; TRBD2 agrees at 8 bases. This CDR3 has 12 amino acids. Germline CDR1 and CDR2: DFQATT and SNEGSKA (reference sequence). V shed 5 bases and J 7 bases; nucleotides not matched to a gene: 4.

This clonotype was recorded many times. The chain carries TRBV5-1 and TRBJ2-3; perhaps TRBD2 as D (6 bases). The V gene lost 3 bases and the J gene lost 3 bases, with 11 bases spanning the gap. The germline gives CDR1 SGHRS, CDR2 YFSETQ. CDR3 length equals 14 residues. CDR3 DNA: TGCGCCAGCAGCTGGGGGGAAATGACAGATACGCAGTATTTT. This encodes CASSWGEMTDTQYF.

Comments on this clonotype: Since a much larger clone is just one base distant, this may be a read error. The gene calls are TRBV7-9 and TRBJ2-7; 10 bases fit TRBD2. Trimming cost V 4 bases and J 6 bases; bases outside gene matches: 9. Germline V gives CDR1 SEHNR, CDR2 FQNEAQ (reference sequence). The CDR3 runs 15 residues. The CDR3 here is CASSWTSGGVCEQYF. In DNA, the CDR3 is TGTGCCAGCAGCTGGACTAGCGGAGGAGTCTGCGAGCAGTACTTC. Looking up the rest from reference TRBV7-9 and TRBJ2-7 gives the full variable domain: DTGVSQNPRHKITKRGQNVTFRCDPISEHNRLYWYRQTLGQGPEFLTYFQNEAQLEKSRLLSDRFSAERPKGSFSTLEIQRTEQGDSAMYLCASSWTSGGVCEQYFGPGTRLTVT.

This clonotype came up many times. The rearrangement joins TRBV28 to TRBJ2-7; the D gene is possibly TRBD1 (6 bases). CDR3 size: 16 residues. Trimming took off 6 bases at V and 0 bases at J, with 18 bases between the two ends. Germline assignment: CDR1 MDHEN and CDR2 SYDVKM. The CDR3 is CASRVPGRGSSYEQYF. The CDR3, as DNA: TGTGCCAGCAGGGTCCCGGGTAGGGGGTCCTCCTACGAGCAGTACTTC.

The chain has TRBV15 and TRBJ2-1, with D possibly TRBD1 on 5 matching bases. The CDR3 consists of 15 residues. Germline CDR1 LNHNV, CDR2 YYDKDF (reference sequence). The ends were cut back, 4 bases at V and 2 bases at J, with 12 bases in the middle. CDR3 protein: CATSIGQGAYNEQFF. CDR3 nucleotides: TGTGCCACCAGCATTGGGCAGGGCGCCTACAATGAGCAGTTCTTC. The full variable domain, rest sourced from reference TRBV15 and TRBJ2-1, is DAMVIQNPRYQVTQFGKPVTLSCSQTLNHNVMYWYQQKSSQAPKLLFHYYDKDFNNEADTPDNFQSRRPNTSFCFLDIRSPGLGDTAMYLCATSIGQGAYNEQFFGPGTRLTVL.

This clonotype came up many times. The V gene is TRBV2, the J gene TRBJ1-4; D gene ambiguous. V was clipped by 7 bases and J by 0 bases, with 21 bases between them. The CDR3 spans 18 residues. The germline V gene encodes CDR1 SNHLY and CDR2 FYNNEI. The chain's CDR3 is CASNDDDSSLATNEKLFF. CDR3 nucleotides: TGTGCCAGCAACGATGATGACTCTAGCCTTGCAACTAATGAAAAACTGTTTTTT. The whole variable domain, remainder taken from reference TRBV2 and TRBJ1-4, is EPEVTQTPSHQVTQMGQEVILRCVPISNHLYFYWYRQILGQKVEFLVSFYNNEISEKSEIFDDQFSVERPDGSNFTLKIRSTKLEDSAMYFCASNDDDSSLATNEKLFFGSGTQLSVL.

This clonotype has just a few counts. CDR3 DNA: TGTGCCATCAGTGAGTCCGGGGGAGGTGGCTACACCTTC. This sequence encodes CAISESGGGGYTF. This chain joins TRBV10-3 and TRBJ1-2, with D possibly TRBD1 on 5 matching bases. CDR3 length: 13 residues. With 0 bases removed from V and 7 bases from J, the gap between germline ends came to 9 bases. The germline gives CDR1 ENHRY, CDR2 SYGVKD.

V usage is TRBV7-3 and J usage is TRBJ1-2; 9 bases align to TRBD1. The germline V gene encodes CDR1 SGHTA and CDR2 FQGTGA. V lost 4 bases to trimming and J lost 4 bases; unmatched junction nucleotides: 10. This CDR3 has 16 amino acids. The CDR3: CASSSPGQGLGYGYTF. The CDR3 nucleotides are TGTGCCAGCAGCTCCCCGGGACAGGGATTGGGCTATGGCTACACCTTC.

In its sample, this clonotype was seen a few times. The J gene is TRBJ2-7, the V gene TRBV2; D not resolved. The V end lost 4 bases, the J end lost 5 bases, and 6 bases lay between the germline ends. The CDR3 covers 11 residues. CDR1 and CDR2 (germline): SNHLY, FYNNEI. In DNA, the CDR3 is TGTGCCAGCAGTGCCTTCGACGAGCAGTACTTC. Protein sequence: CASSAFDEQYF.

This clonotype was counted between two and nine times. This chain joins TRBV20-1 and TRBJ2-1; 9 bases line up with TRBD2. CDR3 length: 16 amino acids. The germline gives CDR1 DFQATT, CDR2 SNEGSKA (reference sequence). V lost 1 base to trimming and J lost 4 bases; unmatched junction nucleotides: 8. The CDR3 reads CSARAYSGSGYNEQFF. The CDR3 DNA follows: TGCAGTGCTAGAGCCTATAGCGGGAGTGGGTACAATGAGCAGTTCTTC.

The sample holds one count of this clonotype. The chain is built from TRBV7-9 and TRBJ2-1; 12 bases are shared with TRBD2. The CDR3 consists of 14 residues. Trimming cost V 7 bases and J 7 bases; bases outside gene matches: 5. CDR1 and CDR2 from the germline V gene are SEHNR and FQNEAQ (reference sequence). CDR3 protein: CASNLAGGPNEQFF. CDR3 DNA: TGTGCCAGCAATCTAGCGGGAGGGCCTAATGAGCAGTTCTTC.

The rearrangement joins TRBV7-2 to TRBJ2-1; D call uncertain. V lost 1 base, J lost 7 bases, and 14 bases lay in between. This CDR3 has 15 residues. The V gene's germline CDR1 is SGHTA and CDR2 FQGNSA. CDR3 loop: CASSLVGNSRNEQFF. Here the CDR3 DNA reads TGTGCCAGCAGCTTAGTGGGAAATAGTAGGAATGAGCAGTTCTTC.

In this sample, this clonotype turned up a few times. The V gene is TRBV6-1, the J gene TRBJ2-7, with D possibly TRBD1 on 6 matching bases. V lost 7 bases and J 0 bases, leaving 13 bases between the germline ends. Per germline, CDR1 MNHNS and CDR2 SASEGT. The CDR3 spans 14 residues. CDR3 DNA: TGTGCCAGCACTAAGGACAGAGTCTCCTACGAGCAGTACTTC. Translating it yields CASTKDRVSYEQYF.

J is TRBJ2-5 and V is TRBV5-1, with 9 bases that match TRBD1. V lost 4 bases, J lost 5 bases, and 9 bases stayed unmatched. Germline V gene lookup returns CDR1 SGHRS and CDR2 YFSETQ. The CDR3 covers 15 residues. Here the CDR3 reads CASSPLDRGGETQYF. In nucleotides, the CDR3 is TGCGCCAGCAGCCCGTTGGACAGGGGAGGGGAGACCCAGTACTTC.

This clonotype was recorded a few times. CDR3 loop: CASSSEGGAYEQYF. DNA for the CDR3: TGTGCCAGCAGTTCGGAGGGGGGCGCCTACGAGCAGTACTTC. The rearrangement joins TRBV7-6 to TRBJ2-7; D is possibly TRBD1 or TRBD2 (6 bases each). The CDR3 runs to 14 residues. Trimming stripped 6 bases from V and 2 bases from J, with 14 bases between. The germline V gene has CDR1 SGHVS and CDR2 FNYEAQ.

This clonotype was counted ten times or more. The chain carries TRBV6-2 or TRBV6-3 and TRBJ2-1; D is ambiguous. Per the germline V gene, CDR1 is MNHEY and CDR2 is SVGEGT. V lost 9 bases and J 4 bases, leaving 7 bases between the germline ends. CDR3 length equals 11 residues. This chain's CDR3 is CASLKYNEQFF. Here the CDR3 DNA reads TGTGCCAGTTTAAAGTACAATGAGCAGTTCTTC.

The V call is TRBV7-8, the J call TRBJ2-1; TRBD2 aligns across 8 bases. V lost 1 base and J lost 0; bases outside the gene matches: 5. The CDR3 contains 17 residues. The V gene's germline CDR1 is SGHVS and CDR2 FQNEAQ. CDR3 bases: TGTGCCAGCAGCTTAGTTTTAGCGGGATACTCCTACAATGAGCAGTTCTTC. Amino acids: CASSLVLAGYSYNEQFF.

The chain links TRBV11-3 to TRBJ2-5; 12 bases line up with TRBD1. Unmatched junction bases numbered 8, after V lost 4 bases and J lost 5 bases. This CDR3 contains 16 residues. Per the germline V gene, CDR1 is SGHNT and CDR2 is YENEEA. For the CDR3, the DNA is TGTGCCAGCAGCTCCCGCCGGGACAGGGGGCGGGAGACCCAGTACTTC. Amino acids: CASSSRRDRGRETQYF.

Here the CDR3 reads CASRAGGTSPGELFF. CDR3 coding DNA: TGTGCCAGCAGAGCGGGAGGTACTTCTCCCGGGGAGCTGTTTTTT. The rearrangement links TRBV6-1 to TRBJ2-2; 9 bases agree with TRBD2. The CDR3 covers 15 residues. V was pared by 6 bases and J by 6 bases, with 8 bases of the junction left unmatched. CDR1 and CDR2 (germline): MNHNS, SASEGT.

In its sample, this clonotype was seen many times. The chain links TRBV28 to TRBJ2-1; TRBD1 might be the D (7 bases). Trimming took off 3 bases at V and 9 bases at J, with 18 bases between the two ends. This CDR3 is built from 15 residues. Germline CDR1 and CDR2: MDHEN and SYDVKM. The CDR3 spells CASSFGGGGGVEQFF. The CDR3 nucleotides read TGTGCCAGCAGTTTCGGCGGTGGAGGGGGCGTTGAGCAGTTCTTC.

V and J are TRBV9 and TRBJ2-7; TRBD1 matches 7 bases. CDR3 length: 14 amino acids. Germline loops: CDR1 SGDLS, CDR2 YYNGEE. The V segment lost 3 bases and the J segment 0 bases; nucleotides outside the gene matches: 3. As DNA, the CDR3 is TGTGCCAGCAGCGCACAGGGGCGCTCCTACGAGCAGTACTTC. Translated, it gives CASSAQGRSYEQYF.

To note about this clonotype: Being one base from a much bigger clone, this may be a read error. V is TRBV28 and J is TRBJ2-1; possibly TRBD2 for D (6 bases). The ends were cut back, 7 bases at V and 4 bases at J, with 14 bases in the middle. The CDR3 contains 14 residues. Germline-derived CDR1 and CDR2 are MDHEN and SYDVKM. The CDR3 protein is CASKAAGPYNEQFF. DNA for the CDR3: TGTGCCAGCAAAGCGGCGGGGCCATACAATGAGCAGTTCTTC. The full variable domain, with the rest looked up from reference TRBV28 and TRBJ2-1, is DVKVTQSSRYLVKRTGEKVFLECVQDMDHENMFWYRQDPGLGLRLIYFSYDVKMKEKGDIPEGYSVSREKKERFSLILESASTNQTSMYLCASKAAGPYNEQFFGPGTRLTVL.

This clonotype appeared a few times. This chain connects TRBV3-1 to TRBJ2-7; no clear D. The CDR3 contains 11 residues. Germline V gene sequence: CDR1 LGHDT, CDR2 YNNKEL (reference sequence). Deletions cut 5 bases from V and 5 bases from J, with 7 bases between. The CDR3 is CASSGYNEQYF. As DNA, the CDR3 is TGTGCCAGCAGCGGGTATAACGAGCAGTACTTC.

J is TRBJ2-7 and V is TRBV4-1; 8 bases match TRBD2. The V gene's germline CDR1 is MGHRA and CDR2 YSYEKL. The V segment lost 0 bases and the J segment 3 bases; nucleotides outside the gene matches: 10. The CDR3 runs 17 residues. The CDR3 DNA reads TGCGCCAGCAGCCAAGATTTTAGCGGGACGGACCTCTACGAGCAGTACTTC. It translates to CASSQDFSGTDLYEQYF.

The chain joins TRBV5-1 to TRBJ2-5; TRBD2 matches at 7 bases. Looked up from germline, CDR1 is SGHRS and CDR2 is YFSETQ. CDR3 length: 15 residues. Germline trimming cut 0 bases from V and 2 bases from J; bases unmatched to any gene: 4. In nucleotides, the CDR3 is TGCGCCAGCAGCTTGGCCCAGGGAGGGCAAGAGACCCAGTACTTC. Translated, it gives CASSLAQGGQETQYF.